This T cell receptor beta chain comes out of a study of blood T cell repertoires in COVID-19. About the study: Both acute and convalescent COVID-19 samples were obtained from the United States, Italy and Spain. Sample material is recorded as cDNA or gDNA derived from T cells, B-cell-depleted T cells, or PBMCs.

The ends were cut back, 5 bases at V and 4 bases at J, with 13 bases in the middle. Germline values: CDR1 SEHNR, CDR2 FQNEAQ (reference sequence). The CDR3 totals 14 residues. Per the authors' pipeline: Reference gene primers were amplified, and this amplification served to estimate nucleated cell counts. Clones were sequenced by immunoSEQ multiplex PCR, and TCRdb holds only the in-frame ones, with some missing. The D gene and trimming were derived from the DNA, and the V and J assignments and clone size from that table. The sample includes approximately 250,000 clones, around 87% seen only once; the top ten take roughly 5.6%. Recruited during active infection, patients (from Seattle) were subsequently followed longitudinally.

The sequencing input was peripheral blood. The TCR comes from a woman aged 60 to 75 with COVID-19, enrolled during active disease. The genes are TRBV7-9 and TRBJ2-3; weak D call: TRBD1 (6 bases). As DNA, the CDR3 is TGTGCCAGCAGCCCCGGACAGAATTCAGATACGCAGTATTTT. It is translated as CASSPGQNSDTQYF. The complete variable domain, with remaining parts taken from reference TRBV7-9 and TRBJ2-3, reads DTGVSQNPRHKITKRGQNVTFRCDPISEHNRLYWYRQTLGQGPEFLTYFQNEAQLEKSRLLSDRFSAERPKGSFSTLEIQRTEQGDSAMYLCASSPGQNSDTQYFGPGTRLTVL.